This is a list of T cell receptor beta chains from one sample in a study of OX40 agonist ivuxolimab in advanced cancers. Sequencing used immunoSEQ multiplex PCR; TCRdb keeps in-frame clones, though not all of them. This table has some 60,000 clones, over 75% appearing once. The sequencing here drew on CD4+ or CD8+ T cells sorted from blood, taken in a trial of the OX40 agonist ivuxolimab. The receptors were gathered from an adult with an advanced solid tumor such as melanoma, head and neck, liver or kidney cancer. Each CDR3 is given with its conserved first and last residue.

TRBJ1-3	TRBV7-9	CASSQGGEGPGNTIYF
TRBJ2-2	TRBV7-2	CASSSVNTGELFF
TRBJ2-1	TRBV28	CASSSVGPLWQFF
TRBJ2-7	TRBV29-1	CSVGTGTAGHEQYF
TRBJ2-1	TRBV19	CASRRGGDRGNEQFF
TRBJ1-1	TRBV5-1	CASSPRGMDTEAFF
TRBJ1-2	TRBV28	CASSTQGRLNYGYTF
TRBJ2-7	TRBV6-5	CASIRTGGSYEQYF
TRBJ1-2	TRBV6-5	CASRDRNYGYTF
TRBJ2-3	TRBV5-1	CASRQVDTDTQYF
TRBJ2-7	TRBV18	CASSPKGDEQYF
TRBJ2-3	TRBV5-6	CASSHLLGAGVTGTDTQYF
TRBJ1-1	TRBV28	CASSFSGKAFF
TRBJ1-2	TRBV4-1	CASSQSPQGAYGYTF
TRBJ2-7	TRBV6-5	CASSYSGREYYEQYF
TRBJ2-5	TRBV5-6	CASSRTGRETQYF
TRBJ2-2	TRBV10-3	CAITQDSAGELFF
TRBJ1-5	TRBV6-5	CASSRTRNQPQHF
TRBJ2-7	TRBV6-6	CASKDSSYEQYF
TRBJ2-2	TRBV7-2	CASSLQGGAGELFF
TRBJ2-2	TRBV11-2	CASSLAPGELFF
TRBJ1-1	TRBV7-9	CASSTGPPNTEAFF